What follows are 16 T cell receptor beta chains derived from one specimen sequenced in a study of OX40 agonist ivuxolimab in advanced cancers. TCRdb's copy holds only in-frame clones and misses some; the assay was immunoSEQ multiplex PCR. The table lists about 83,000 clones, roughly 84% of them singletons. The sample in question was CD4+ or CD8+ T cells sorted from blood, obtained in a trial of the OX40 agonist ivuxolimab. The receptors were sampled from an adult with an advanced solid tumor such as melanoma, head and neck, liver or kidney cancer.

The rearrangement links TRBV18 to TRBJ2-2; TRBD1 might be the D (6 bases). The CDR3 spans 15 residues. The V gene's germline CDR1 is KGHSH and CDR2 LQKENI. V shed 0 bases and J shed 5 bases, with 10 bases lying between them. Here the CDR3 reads CASSPPIGGTGELFF. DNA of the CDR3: TGTGCCAGCTCACCACCGATAGGGGGAACCGGGGAGCTGTTTTTT.

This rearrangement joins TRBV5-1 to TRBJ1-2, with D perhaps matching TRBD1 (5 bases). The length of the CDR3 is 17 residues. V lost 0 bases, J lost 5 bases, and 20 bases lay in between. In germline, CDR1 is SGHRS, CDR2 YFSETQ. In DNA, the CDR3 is TGCGCCAGCAGCTTGGGACAAGGGGCCCAGATATCATATGGCTACACCTTC. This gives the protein CASSLGQGAQISYGYTF.

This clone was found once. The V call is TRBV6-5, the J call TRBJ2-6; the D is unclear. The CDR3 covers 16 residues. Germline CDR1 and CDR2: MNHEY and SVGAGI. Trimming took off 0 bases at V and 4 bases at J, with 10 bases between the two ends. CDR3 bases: TGTGCCAGCAGTTACTCGACGGGTTCCGGGGCCAACGTCCTGACTTTC. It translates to CASSYSTGSGANVLTF.

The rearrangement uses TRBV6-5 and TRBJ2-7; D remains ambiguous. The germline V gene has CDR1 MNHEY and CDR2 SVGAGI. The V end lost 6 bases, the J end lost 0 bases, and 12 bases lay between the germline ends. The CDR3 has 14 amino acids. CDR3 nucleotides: TGTGCCAGCAGAATAGGGCACTACTCCTACGAGCAGTACTTC. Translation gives CASRIGHYSYEQYF.

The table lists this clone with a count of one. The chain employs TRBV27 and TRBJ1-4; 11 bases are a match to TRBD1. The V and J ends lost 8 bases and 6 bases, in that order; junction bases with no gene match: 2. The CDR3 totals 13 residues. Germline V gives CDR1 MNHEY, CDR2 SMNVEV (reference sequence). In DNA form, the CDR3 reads TGTGCCAGCGGACAGGGGGCCGATGAAAAACTGTTTTTT. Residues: CASGQGADEKLFF. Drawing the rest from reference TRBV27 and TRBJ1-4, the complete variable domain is EAQVTQNPRYLITVTGKKLTVTCSQNMNHEYMSWYRQDPGLGLRQIYYSMNVEVTDKGDVPEGYKVSRKEKRNFPLILESPSPNQTSLYFCASGQGADEKLFFGSGTQLSVL.

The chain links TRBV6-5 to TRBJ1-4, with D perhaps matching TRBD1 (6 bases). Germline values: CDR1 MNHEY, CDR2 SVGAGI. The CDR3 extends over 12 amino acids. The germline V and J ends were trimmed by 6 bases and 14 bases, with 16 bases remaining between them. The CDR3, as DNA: TGTGCCAGCAGAGATCCACAGGGTTTGCTGTTTTTT. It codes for CASRDPQGLLFF.

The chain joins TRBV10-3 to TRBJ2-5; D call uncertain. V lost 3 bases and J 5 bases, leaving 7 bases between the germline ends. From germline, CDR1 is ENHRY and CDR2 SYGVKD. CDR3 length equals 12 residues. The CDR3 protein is CAISDLGETQYF. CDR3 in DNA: TGTGCCATCAGTGATTTAGGGGAGACCCAGTACTTC.

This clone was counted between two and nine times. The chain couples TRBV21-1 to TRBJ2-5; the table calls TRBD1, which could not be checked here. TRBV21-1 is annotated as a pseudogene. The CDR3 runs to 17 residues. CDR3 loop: CASSKGGKRGQQETQYF. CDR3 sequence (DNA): TGTGCCAGCAGCAAAGGAGGTAAACGGGGACAGCAAGAGACCCAGTACTTC.

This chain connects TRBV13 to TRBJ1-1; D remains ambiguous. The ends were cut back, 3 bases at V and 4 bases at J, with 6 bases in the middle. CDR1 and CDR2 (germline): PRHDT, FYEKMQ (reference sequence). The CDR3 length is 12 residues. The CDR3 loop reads CASSLKLTEAFF. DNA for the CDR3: TGTGCCAGCAGCTTGAAACTCACTGAAGCTTTCTTT.

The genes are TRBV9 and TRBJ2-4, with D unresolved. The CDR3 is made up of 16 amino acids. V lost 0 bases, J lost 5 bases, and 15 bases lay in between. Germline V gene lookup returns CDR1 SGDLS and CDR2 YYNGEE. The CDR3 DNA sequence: TGTGCCAGCAGCGTAGGGAAGGGTTTTAGCCAAAACATTCAGTACTTC. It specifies CASSVGKGFSQNIQYF.

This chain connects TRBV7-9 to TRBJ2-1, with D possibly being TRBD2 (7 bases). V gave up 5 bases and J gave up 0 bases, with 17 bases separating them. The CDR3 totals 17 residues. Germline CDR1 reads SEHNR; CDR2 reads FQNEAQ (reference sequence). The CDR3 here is CASSALGGGTSYNEQFF. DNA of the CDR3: TGTGCCAGCAGCGCCCTAGGGGGGGGGACCTCCTACAATGAGCAGTTCTTC.

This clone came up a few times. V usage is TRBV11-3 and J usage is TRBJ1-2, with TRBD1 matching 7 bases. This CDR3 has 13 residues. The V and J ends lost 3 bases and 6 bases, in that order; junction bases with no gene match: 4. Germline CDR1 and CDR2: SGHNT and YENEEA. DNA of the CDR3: TGTGCCAGCAGCTTTCGACAGGGCCATGGCTACACCTTC. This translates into CASSFRQGHGYTF.

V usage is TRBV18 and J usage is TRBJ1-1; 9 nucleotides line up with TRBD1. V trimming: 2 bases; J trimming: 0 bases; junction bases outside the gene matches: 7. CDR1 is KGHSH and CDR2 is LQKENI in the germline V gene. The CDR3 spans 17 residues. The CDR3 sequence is CASSPSGQGWVNTEAFF. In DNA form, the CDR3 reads TGTGCCAGCTCACCATCCGGACAGGGGTGGGTGAACACTGAAGCTTTCTTT.

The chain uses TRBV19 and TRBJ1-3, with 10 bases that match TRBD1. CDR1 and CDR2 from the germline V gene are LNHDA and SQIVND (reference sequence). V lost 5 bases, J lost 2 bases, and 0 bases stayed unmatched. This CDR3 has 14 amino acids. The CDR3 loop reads CASSGTGAGNTIYF. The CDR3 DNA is TGTGCCAGTAGTGGGACAGGGGCTGGAAACACCATATATTTT.

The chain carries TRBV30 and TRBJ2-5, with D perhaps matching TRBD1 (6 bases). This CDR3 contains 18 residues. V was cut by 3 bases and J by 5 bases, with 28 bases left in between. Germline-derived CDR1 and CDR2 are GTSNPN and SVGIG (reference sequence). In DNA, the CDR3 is TGTGCCTGGAGCCACCGACGTGGGGAACAGGGAAAACGGGAGACCCAGTACTTC. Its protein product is CAWSHRRGEQGKRETQYF.

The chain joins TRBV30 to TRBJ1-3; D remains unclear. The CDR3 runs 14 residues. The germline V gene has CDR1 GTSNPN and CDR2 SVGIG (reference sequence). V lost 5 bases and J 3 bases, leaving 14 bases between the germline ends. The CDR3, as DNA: TGTGCCTGGCAATTAAGTAGTAGTGGAAACACCATATATTTT. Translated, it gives CAWQLSSSGNTIYF.